This entry is about one T cell receptor beta chain. Its antigen is currently unknown. Each donor's blood draw was roughly 9.5 milliliters of peripheral blood. PBMCs were isolated at a quantity of at least 6 million per sample. A second 7 to 11 cycle PCR used barcoded and J-beta primers. MiXCR, run by TCRdb on the 5' RACE reads, gives a single entry per CDR3 protein. The profile covers over 950,000 distinct CDR3 sequences, with 30% to 40% appearing a single time and about an eighth taken by the ten largest. These data belong to a study of blood T cells in healthy people across ages. This CDR3 has 17 residues. Per germline, CDR1 MGHRA and CDR2 YSYEKL. V shed 0 bases and J shed 2 bases, with 15 bases lying between them. Overall study findings and caveats: PBMC samples, being unsorted, prevented any conclusive comparison of naive and antigen-experienced cells.

The source of this sequence is a man aged 18 to 30 in good health. The rearrangement uses TRBV4-1 and TRBJ2-3, with D uncertain. The sequenced material came from blood. The CDR3 loop is CASSQEIGSPITDTQYF. The CDR3 coding sequence is TGCGCCAGCAGCCAAGAAATCGGATCCCCCATCACAGATACGCAGTATTTT.